The 6 T cell receptor beta chains given below trace back to one sample, sequenced in a study of T cell responses to AZD1222 COVID-19 vaccine. Sequencing was performed with immunoSEQ multiplex PCR; in TCRdb, only in-frame clones are kept and a portion is missing. Among roughly 81,000 clones listed, 65% to 90% were seen once. The material sequenced was peripheral blood, taken on day 0 of AZD1222 vaccination. The receptor set was obtained from an adult in good health.

J is TRBJ2-1 and V is TRBV2, with TRBD1 identical over 12 bases. Germline CDR1 reads SNHLY; CDR2 reads FYNNEI. J gave up 8 bases and V 1 base, and 9 bases lay outside the gene matches. The CDR3 runs to 17 residues. In nucleotides, the CDR3 is TGTGCCAGCAGTGAAGGTCTAGGGACAGGGGGCTTCGATGAGCAGTTCTTC. Its protein is CASSEGLGTGGFDEQFF.

The rearrangement links TRBV29-1 to TRBJ1-2; D unresolved. From germline, CDR1 is SQVTM and CDR2 ANQGSEA. V was clipped by 7 bases and J by 7 bases, with 13 bases between them. This CDR3 is built from 11 residues. The CDR3 DNA reads TGCAGCGCAAGCTTGTCGGCTGGCTACACCTTC. Translating gives CSASLSAGYTF.

Only one count was recorded for this clone. V gene TRBV6-2 or TRBV6-3 combines with J gene TRBJ2-7; TRBD1 agrees at 9 bases. Germline V gene sequence: CDR1 MNHEY, CDR2 SVGEGT. The ends lost 5 bases at V and 4 bases at J; junction bases unmatched: 6. This CDR3 is built from 14 residues. The CDR3 sequence is CASSPSGQGYEQYF. The CDR3 nucleotides are TGTGCCAGCAGTCCCTCGGGACAGGGTTACGAGCAGTACTTC.

V is TRBV7-7 and J is TRBJ2-7; D is perhaps TRBD2 (5 bases). The CDR3 consists of 15 residues. Germline CDR1 SSHAT, CDR2 FNYEAQ (reference sequence). Trimming pared 5 bases from V and 1 base from J, leaving 15 bases between. The CDR3 reads CASSPVVAPSYEQYF. The CDR3 coding sequence is TGTGCCAGCAGCCCGGTGGTAGCGCCTTCCTACGAGCAGTACTTC.

The count of this clone is one. V is TRBV19 and J is TRBJ1-3; TRBD1 matches 7 bases. CDR1 and CDR2 (germline): LNHDA, SQIVND (reference sequence). The CDR3 extends over 17 amino acids. Trimming removed 1 base from V and 4 bases from J; junction bases left unmatched: 10. This CDR3 reads CASSIGQGGGSGNTIYF. The CDR3 nucleotides read TGTGCCAGTAGTATAGGACAGGGCGGTGGATCCGGAAACACCATATATTTT.

The chain is built from TRBV24-1 and TRBJ2-5; TRBD2 might be the D (6 bases). This CDR3 spans 14 amino acids. The germline V gene has CDR1 KGHDR and CDR2 SFDVKD. V was trimmed by 3 bases and J by 1 base, leaving 8 bases between them. The CDR3 reads CATSDPGGQETQYF. CDR3 nucleotides: TGTGCCACCAGTGATCCCGGGGGCCAAGAGACCCAGTACTTC.